The 25 T cell receptor beta chains reported below all come from one sample, sequenced in a study of T cell responses to AZD1222 COVID-19 vaccine. Clones were read by immunoSEQ multiplex PCR, and TCRdb kept only the in-frame ones, dropping some. The sample lists 200,000 to 250,000 clones; about 92% were seen once. The sequences come from peripheral blood, collected on day 0 of MenACWY control vaccination. Source of these receptors: an adult in good health.

The chain couples TRBV4-3 to TRBJ2-7; a possible D gene is TRBD1 (5 bases). Germline V lookup: CDR1 LGHNA, CDR2 YSLEER. The V end was cut by 4 bases, the J end by 5 bases, with 12 bases between. The CDR3 covers 13 residues. This chain's CDR3 is CASSPQGGDEQYF. Here the CDR3 DNA reads TGCGCCAGCAGCCCCCAGGGTGGGGACGAGCAGTACTTC.

The CDR3, as DNA: TGCGCCAGCAGCCAAGTATCAGGGTCGAAGACCGAAGCTTTCTTT. This translates into CASSQVSGSKTEAFF. The chain uses TRBV4-3 and TRBJ1-1, with D possibly matching TRBD1 (5 bases). CDR1 and CDR2 from the germline V gene are LGHNA and YSLEER. Deletions cut 1 base from V and 8 bases from J, with 17 bases between. The CDR3 runs to 15 residues.

The rearrangement links TRBV24-1 to TRBJ2-3, with D unclear. This CDR3 spans 15 amino acids. V was trimmed by 2 bases and J by 3 bases, leaving 11 bases between them. Germline-derived CDR1 and CDR2 are KGHDR and SFDVKD. The CDR3 region has the DNA TGTGCCACCAGTGATTCTGGGTACGGTACAGATACGCAGTATTTT. This codes for CATSDSGYGTDTQYF.

CDR3 in amino acids: CASSPDWRGGPDEQFF. The CDR3 DNA reads as TGCGCCAGCAGCCCCGATTGGCGGGGGGGCCCCGATGAGCAGTTCTTC. This rearrangement joins TRBV5-1 to TRBJ2-1, with 9 bases matching TRBD2. The CDR3 is 16 residues long. Germline V CDR1 and CDR2: SGHRS, YFSETQ. Losses at the gene ends were 4 bases for V and 8 bases for J; bases not matched to a gene: 13.

The CDR3: CASSGNSYEQYF. The CDR3 DNA sequence: TGTGCCAGCAGTGGTAACTCCTACGAGCAGTACTTC. The chain uses TRBV2 and TRBJ2-7; D gene ambiguous. There are 12 residues in the CDR3. In germline, CDR1 is SNHLY, CDR2 FYNNEI. V was clipped by 4 bases and J by 0 bases, with 4 bases between them.

The J gene is TRBJ2-5, the V gene TRBV29-1; D gene uncertain. V lost 4 bases and J lost 2, with 2 bases in between. CDR1 is SQVTM and CDR2 is ANQGSEA in the germline V gene. The CDR3 consists of 10 residues. Here the CDR3 DNA reads TGCAGCGTTGGACAAGAGACCCAGTACTTC. Translating gives CSVGQETQYF. Full variable domain (missing parts from reference TRBV29-1 and TRBJ2-5): SAVISQKPSRDICQRGTSLTIQCQVDSQVTMMFWYRQQPGQSLTLIATANQGSEATYESGFVIDKFPISRPNLTFSTLTVSNMSPEDSSIYLCSVGQETQYFGPGTRLLVL.

The rearrangement uses TRBV5-1 and TRBJ1-2, with D uncertain. The CDR3 covers 13 residues. The V end was cut by 0 bases, the J end by 8 bases, with 11 bases between. Germline CDR1 SGHRS, CDR2 YFSETQ. The DNA for the CDR3 is TGCGCCAGCAGCTTGGAATCGGCGACGGGCTACACCTTC. Encoded protein: CASSLESATGYTF.

This clone turned up a few times. This sequence joins TRBV7-2 and TRBJ1-2, with D perhaps TRBD1 (5 bases). V was shortened by 1 base and J by 4 bases, with 13 bases between the two germline ends. CDR1 and CDR2 from the germline V gene are SGHTA and FQGNSA. This CDR3 has 15 residues. The CDR3, as DNA: TGTGCCAGCAGCTTAGTCGGGGGAACGGGCTATGGCTACACCTTC. Amino acid sequence: CASSLVGGTGYGYTF.

This clone was seen just once. The rearrangement links TRBV19 to TRBJ1-5; 10 nucleotides line up with TRBD1. This CDR3 contains 16 residues. V was pared by 8 bases and J by 3 bases, with 10 bases of the junction left unmatched. Germline assignment: CDR1 LNHDA and CDR2 SQIVND (reference sequence). CDR3 bases: TGTGCCAGTGCAGGGCGGGACAGGGGACCCAATCAGCCCCAGCATTTT. Its translation: CASAGRDRGPNQPQHF. Based on the CDR3 plus reference TRBV19 and TRBJ1-5, the full variable domain is DGGITQSPKYLFRKEGQNVTLSCEQNLNHDAMYWYRQDPGQGLRLIYYSQIVNDFQKGDIAEGYSVSREKKESFPLTVTSAQKNPTAFYLCASAGRDRGPNQPQHFGDGTRLSIL.

This clone was observed a single time. The chain has TRBV7-2 and TRBJ1-1, with D unresolved. CDR3 length: 13 amino acids. Germline CDR1 is SGHTA and CDR2 is FQGNSA. The V end lost 5 bases, the J end lost 1 base, and 8 bases lay between the germline ends. In DNA, the CDR3 is TGTGCCAGCAGCGGTCAGAGGAACACTGAAGCTTTCTTT. The encoded protein is CASSGQRNTEAFF.

The gene calls are TRBV2 and TRBJ1-1; D unclear. The CDR3 covers 12 residues. The germline CDR1 and CDR2 sequences are SNHLY and FYNNEI. V was clipped by 4 bases and J by 7 bases, with 10 bases between them. CDR3 coding DNA: TGTGCCAGCAGTGTCCAGAGTTTTGAAGCTTTCTTT. Amino acids: CASSVQSFEAFF.

The chain is built from TRBV4-1 and TRBJ2-3; 10 bases are a match to TRBD1. CDR1 is MGHRA and CDR2 is YSYEKL in the germline V gene. V lost 0 bases and J lost 5; bases outside the gene matches: 2. The CDR3 is 15 amino acids. CDR3 loop: CASSQEGQGQDTQYF. The DNA of the CDR3 is TGCGCCAGCAGCCAAGAGGGACAGGGGCAAGATACGCAGTATTTT.

V and J are TRBV6-1 and TRBJ1-1; no definite D call. The CDR3 totals 13 residues. Trimming shortened V by 1 base and J by 0 bases, and 3 bases separated the two germline ends. The V gene's germline CDR1 is MNHNS and CDR2 SASEGT. This CDR3 is CASSEEVNTEAFF. The CDR3 DNA reads as TGTGCCAGCAGTGAAGAGGTGAACACTGAAGCTTTCTTT.

The chain uses TRBV19 and TRBJ1-2; 10 bases are shared with TRBD1. This CDR3 has 12 amino acids. Looked up from germline, CDR1 is LNHDA and CDR2 is SQIVND (reference sequence). J was trimmed by 10 bases and V by 3 bases; bases with no gene match: 2. The CDR3: CASSMGTGDYTF. In DNA, the CDR3 is TGTGCCAGTAGTATGGGGACAGGGGACTACACCTTC.

The V call is TRBV5-5, the J call TRBJ1-2, with a tentative D call TRBD1 (6 bases). Between the trimmed V and J ends, which lost 3 bases and 4 bases, there was a span of 13 bases. The CDR3 is 14 residues long. The germline V gene has CDR1 SGHKS and CDR2 YYEKEE (reference sequence). Here the CDR3 reads CASSSNRDGYGYTF. The CDR3 DNA sequence: TGTGCCAGCAGCTCCAACAGGGATGGCTATGGCTACACCTTC.

The chain combines TRBV18 with TRBJ1-4; D gene ambiguous. Germline CDR1 and CDR2: KGHSH and LQKENI. The CDR3 covers 15 residues. Trimming took off 6 bases at V and 1 base at J, with 12 bases between the two ends. The CDR3 sequence is CASSSDIGTNEKLFF. The CDR3 DNA is TGTGCCAGCTCCTCCGACATAGGAACTAATGAAAAACTGTTTTTT.

This clone was found once. The rearrangement uses TRBV5-6 and TRBJ2-1; D uncertain. Germline assignment: CDR1 SGHDT and CDR2 YYEEEE. V was trimmed by 4 bases and J by 7 bases, leaving 15 bases between them. The CDR3 sequence is 14 residues long. The CDR3 protein is CASSSPGLGNEQFF. CDR3 nucleotide sequence: TGTGCCAGCAGCAGCCCGGGCCTAGGGAATGAGCAGTTCTTC.

The chain has TRBV4-3 and TRBJ1-6; D is unresolved. V was trimmed by 1 base and J by 7 bases, leaving 8 bases between them. The germline V gene has CDR1 LGHNA and CDR2 YSLEER. CDR3 length: 14 amino acids. The CDR3 nucleotides read TGCGCCAGCAGCCAAGGCAGATCAAATTCACCCCTCCACTTT. It yields the protein CASSQGRSNSPLHF.

The chain recombines TRBV3-1 (or the pseudogene TRBV3-2) with TRBJ1-2; D might be TRBD1 (5 bases). The CDR3 has 13 residues. V gave up 5 bases and J gave up 8 bases, with 15 bases separating them. The germline gives CDR1 LGHDT, CDR2 YNNKEL (reference sequence). CDR3 DNA sequence: TGTGCCAGCAGCTACAGAGACAGTTACGGCTACACCTTC. Translated: CASSYRDSYGYTF.

The chain is built from TRBV7-3 and TRBJ2-1; 8 bases fit TRBD2. J was trimmed by 4 bases and V by 3 bases; bases with no gene match: 5. This CDR3 is 15 amino acids long. Germline V gene data show CDR1 as SGHTA and CDR2 as FQGTGA. This CDR3 is CASSFSGGEYNEQFF. As DNA, the CDR3 is TGTGCCAGCAGCTTCAGCGGGGGAGAGTACAATGAGCAGTTCTTC.

J is TRBJ1-1 and V is TRBV18, with a possible D match to TRBD1 (5 bases). Germline CDR1 KGHSH, CDR2 LQKENI. This CDR3 region has 13 residues. Between the trimmed V and J ends, which lost 5 bases and 2 bases, there was a span of 9 bases. CDR3 sequence: CASSSDSNTEAFF. CDR3 nucleotide sequence: TGTGCCAGCTCATCAGACAGCAACACTGAAGCTTTCTTT.

V and J are TRBV6-6 and TRBJ1-1; the D gene is possibly TRBD1 (5 bases). This CDR3 is 14 amino acids long. From germline, CDR1 is MNHNY and CDR2 SVGAGI (reference sequence). The germline V and J ends were trimmed by 3 bases and 2 bases, with 10 bases remaining between them. The CDR3 DNA follows: TGTGCCAGCAGTTATCCTGGGGCTAACACTGAAGCTTTCTTT. It translates to CASSYPGANTEAFF.

With regard to this clone: In the same sample, other DNA sequences code for this CDR3. This sequence joins TRBV5-1 and TRBJ2-1, with 13 bases aligning to TRBD2. Unmatched junction bases numbered 5, after V lost 0 bases and J lost 8 bases. The CDR3 totals 16 residues. Per the germline V gene, CDR1 is SGHRS and CDR2 is YFSETQ. In DNA, the CDR3 is TGCGCCAGCAGCTTGGGCGGGACTAGCGGGGTCGATGAGCAGTTCTTC. This sequence encodes CASSLGGTSGVDEQFF.

This sequence joins TRBV9 and TRBJ2-3, with 13 bases that match TRBD2. CDR1 and CDR2 (germline): SGDLS, YYNGEE. J was trimmed by 6 bases and V by 4 bases; bases with no gene match: 8. The CDR3 contains 16 residues. CDR3 nucleotide sequence: TGTGCCAGCAGCCCAGGACTAGCGGGGGCCGGGGATACGCAGTATTTT. As protein: CASSPGLAGAGDTQYF.

V usage is TRBV11-2 and J usage is TRBJ1-1, with no clear D. V was cut by 3 bases and J by 1 base, with 9 bases left in between. The CDR3 is made up of 14 amino acids. Germline V lookup: CDR1 SGHAT, CDR2 FQNNGV. The CDR3 sequence is CASSLTPGNTEAFF. CDR3 DNA sequence: TGTGCCAGCAGCTTGACCCCCGGGAACACTGAAGCTTTCTTT.